The sequence of this T cell receptor (beta chain) was determined in a study of blood T cell repertoires in COVID-19. Study-level information: Samples taken during acute and convalescent COVID-19 were collected in the United States, Italy and Spain. Sources were T cells, B-cell-depleted T cells, or PBMCs; the material itself was cDNA or gDNA.

Looked up from germline, CDR1 is SGHAT and CDR2 is FQDESV (reference sequence). The CDR3 totals 14 residues. The V end lost 5 bases, the J end lost 1 base, and 11 bases lay between the germline ends. Authors' methods: The assay estimated nucleated cells by amplifying reference gene primers. Here immunoSEQ multiplex PCR was the method, and the copy in TCRdb shows in-frame clones only, minus some. That table is the source of V, J and clone size, and D and trimming were worked out from the DNA. The sample shows about 110,000 clones, over 65% of them seen only once. The J gene is TRBJ2-5, the V gene TRBV11-1; tentative D call: TRBD1 (6 bases). Specimen: peripheral blood. This receptor was obtained from a middle-aged woman with acute or convalescent COVID-19. CDR3 sequence: CASSVGQFQETQYF. The DNA for the CDR3 is TGTGCCAGCAGCGTAGGACAGTTCCAAGAGACCCAGTACTTC.